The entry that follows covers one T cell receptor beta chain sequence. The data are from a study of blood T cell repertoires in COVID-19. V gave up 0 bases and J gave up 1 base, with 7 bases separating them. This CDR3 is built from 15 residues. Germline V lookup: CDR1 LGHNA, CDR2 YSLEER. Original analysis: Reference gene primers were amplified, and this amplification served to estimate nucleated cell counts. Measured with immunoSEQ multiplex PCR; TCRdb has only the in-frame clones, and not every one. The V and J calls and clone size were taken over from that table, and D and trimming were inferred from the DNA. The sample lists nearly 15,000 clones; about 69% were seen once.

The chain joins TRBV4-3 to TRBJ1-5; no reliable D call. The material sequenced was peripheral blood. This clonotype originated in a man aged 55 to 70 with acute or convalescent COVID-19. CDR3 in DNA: TGCGCCAGCAGCCAAGAACCGGGGAGCAATCAGCCCCAGCATTTT. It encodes CASSQEPGSNQPQHF.